The rows below give T cell receptor beta chains drawn from one sample of a study of cytomegalovirus exposure and HLA in healthy donors. TCRdb keeps only in-frame clones here, not all; method: immunoSEQ multiplex PCR. The data contain under 100,000 clones, roughly 80% of them singletons. Sequencing input: PBMCs. The receptor source for this set is a middle-aged man in good health and CMV-seronegative. CDR3s include the opening cysteine and the closing phenylalanine or tryptophan. A D gene is named only where the DNA matches it firmly. The listing skips clone size in some rows; elsewhere it reads once, few, many or a size class.

d_gene: TRBD1; v_gene: TRBV19; j_gene: TRBJ2-1; abundance: -; CDR3aa: CASSREQGANEQFF; CDR3nt: TGTGCCAGTAGTAGGGAACAGGGGGCTAATGAGCAGTTCTTC
d_gene: TRBD1; v_gene: TRBV15; j_gene: TRBJ1-2; abundance: -; CDR3aa: CATSRDIGTGSGYGYTF; CDR3nt: TGTGCCACCAGCAGAGACATAGGGACAGGGTCGGGCTATGGCTACACCTTC
d_gene: -; v_gene: TRBV7-8; j_gene: TRBJ1-3; abundance: -; CDR3aa: CASSVRDTVGNTIYF; CDR3nt: TGTGCCAGCAGCGTCCGGGACACTGTTGGAAACACCATATATTTT
d_gene: TRBD2; v_gene: TRBV5-4; j_gene: TRBJ2-1; abundance: once; CDR3aa: CASSLLSGGGRGEQFF; CDR3nt: TGTGCCAGCAGCTTGCTTAGCGGGGGGGGCCGGGGTGAGCAGTTCTTC
d_gene: -; v_gene: TRBV7-2; j_gene: TRBJ1-2; abundance: -; CDR3aa: CASSFGSPNYGYTF; CDR3nt: TGTGCCAGCAGCTTTGGTAGCCCTAACTATGGCTACACCTTC
d_gene: -; v_gene: TRBV18; j_gene: TRBJ2-6; abundance: -; CDR3aa: CASSPDRSSGANVLTF; CDR3nt: TGTGCCAGCTCACCGGATAGGAGCTCTGGGGCCAACGTCCTGACTTTC
d_gene: TRBD2; v_gene: TRBV7-9; j_gene: TRBJ2-7; abundance: -; CDR3aa: CASSPTGRGGSYEQYF; CDR3nt: TGTGCCAGCAGCCCAACCGGGAGGGGGGGCTCCTACGAGCAGTACTTC
d_gene: TRBD1; v_gene: TRBV11-3; j_gene: TRBJ2-1; abundance: -; CDR3aa: CASSEATGSYNEQFF; CDR3nt: TGTGCCAGCAGCGAGGCGACAGGGTCCTACAATGAGCAGTTCTTC
d_gene: -; v_gene: TRBV30; j_gene: TRBJ2-1; abundance: once; CDR3aa: CAWSPRQYSYNEQFF; CDR3nt: TGTGCCTGGAGTCCGAGGCAATACTCCTACAATGAGCAGTTCTTC
d_gene: -; v_gene: TRBV19; j_gene: TRBJ2-1; abundance: -; CDR3aa: CASSAGGPRQFF; CDR3nt: TGTGCCAGTAGTGCCGGGGGACCGCGGCAGTTCTTC
d_gene: -; v_gene: TRBV5-5; j_gene: TRBJ1-2; abundance: few; CDR3aa: CASSLYGDGYTF; CDR3nt: TGTGCCAGCAGCTTGTACGGGGATGGCTACACCTTC
d_gene: -; v_gene: TRBV18; j_gene: TRBJ2-2; abundance: -; CDR3aa: CASSPTMLGTGELFF; CDR3nt: TGTGCCAGCTCACCCACTATGCTGGGCACCGGGGAGCTGTTTTTT
d_gene: TRBD2; v_gene: TRBV28; j_gene: TRBJ2-7; abundance: -; CDR3aa: CASRSGEGPYEQYF; CDR3nt: TGTGCCAGCAGAAGTGGGGAGGGCCCCTACGAGCAGTACTTC
d_gene: -; v_gene: TRBV4-3; j_gene: TRBJ2-2; abundance: -; CDR3aa: CASSLAQDTGELFF; CDR3nt: TGCGCCAGCAGCCTAGCACAGGACACCGGGGAGCTGTTTTTT
d_gene: TRBD1; v_gene: TRBV5-6; j_gene: TRBJ1-3; abundance: -; CDR3aa: CASSLAGTDSVSGNTIYF; CDR3nt: TGTGCCAGCAGCTTGGCCGGGACAGATAGTGTCTCTGGAAACACCATATATTTT
d_gene: -; v_gene: TRBV29-1; j_gene: TRBJ2-7; abundance: -; CDR3aa: CSVESTDGVQGEQYF; CDR3nt: TGCAGCGTTGAATCCACCGACGGGGTACAGGGCGAGCAGTACTTC
d_gene: TRBD1; v_gene: TRBV27; j_gene: TRBJ2-7; abundance: -; CDR3aa: CASSPYYPGTGGYEQYF; CDR3nt: TGTGCCAGCAGTCCTTATTATCCCGGGACAGGGGGGTACGAGCAGTACTTC
d_gene: TRBD1; v_gene: TRBV29-1; j_gene: TRBJ1-2; abundance: -; CDR3aa: CSVNTGGDNGGYTF; CDR3nt: TGCAGCGTTAACACAGGGGGTGATAATGGTGGCTACACCTTC
d_gene: -; v_gene: TRBV5-4; j_gene: TRBJ1-2; abundance: -; CDR3aa: CASSPDRNYGYTF; CDR3nt: TGTGCCAGCAGCCCTGACAGAAACTATGGCTACACCTTC
d_gene: TRBD2; v_gene: TRBV4-2; j_gene: TRBJ2-1; abundance: -; CDR3aa: CASSQGSSGSYNEQFF; CDR3nt: TGTGCCAGCAGCCAAGGAAGTAGCGGGTCCTACAATGAGCAGTTCTTC
d_gene: -; v_gene: TRBV19; j_gene: TRBJ1-1; abundance: -; CDR3aa: CASMKGGKNTEAFF; CDR3nt: TGTGCCAGTATGAAAGGGGGAAAGAACACTGAAGCTTTCTTT
d_gene: -; v_gene: TRBV4-2; j_gene: TRBJ2-7; abundance: -; CDR3aa: CASSLVLGDYEQYF; CDR3nt: TGTGCCAGCAGCTTAGTCTTAGGGGACTACGAGCAGTACTTC
d_gene: -; v_gene: TRBV5-1; j_gene: TRBJ1-2; abundance: -; CDR3aa: CASSFRGYGYTF; CDR3nt: TGCGCCAGCAGCTTCCGGGGGTATGGCTACACCTTC
d_gene: -; v_gene: TRBV18; j_gene: TRBJ1-3; abundance: -; CDR3aa: CASSPPTASGNTIYF; CDR3nt: TGTGCCAGCTCACCACCTACAGCTTCTGGAAACACCATATATTTT
d_gene: -; v_gene: TRBV15; j_gene: TRBJ1-5; abundance: -; CDR3aa: CATSRDSGFRQPQHF; CDR3nt: TGTGCCACCAGCAGAGATTCGGGGTTTCGGCAGCCCCAGCATTTT
d_gene: TRBD1; v_gene: TRBV27; j_gene: TRBJ1-5; abundance: -; CDR3aa: CASSPRTGAAYGNQPQHF; CDR3nt: TGTGCCAGCAGTCCAAGGACAGGGGCCGCTTATGGCAATCAGCCCCAGCATTTT